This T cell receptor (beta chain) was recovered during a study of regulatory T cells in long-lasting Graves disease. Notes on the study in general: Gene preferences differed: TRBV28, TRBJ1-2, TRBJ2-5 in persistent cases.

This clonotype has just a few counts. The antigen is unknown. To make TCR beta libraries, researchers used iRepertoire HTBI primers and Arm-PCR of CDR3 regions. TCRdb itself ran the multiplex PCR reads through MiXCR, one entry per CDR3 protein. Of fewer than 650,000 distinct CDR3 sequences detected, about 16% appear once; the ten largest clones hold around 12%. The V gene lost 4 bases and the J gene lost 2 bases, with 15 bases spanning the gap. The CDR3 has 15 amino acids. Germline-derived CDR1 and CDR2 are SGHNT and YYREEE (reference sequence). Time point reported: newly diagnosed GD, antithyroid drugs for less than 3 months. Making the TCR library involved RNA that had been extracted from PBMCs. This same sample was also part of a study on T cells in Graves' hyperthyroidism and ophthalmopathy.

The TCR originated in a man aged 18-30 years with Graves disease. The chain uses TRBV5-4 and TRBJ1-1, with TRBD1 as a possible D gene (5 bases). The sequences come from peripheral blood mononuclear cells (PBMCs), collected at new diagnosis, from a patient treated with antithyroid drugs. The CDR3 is CASSRVGTDNTEAFF. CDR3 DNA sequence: TGTGCCAGCAGCCGGGTCGGGACGGATAACACTGAAGCTTTCTTT.